This TCR beta chain was documented in a study of cytomegalovirus exposure and HLA in healthy donors. The PCR had 60 Vbeta and 13 Jbeta primers. TCRdb's copy holds only in-frame clones and misses some; the assay was immunoSEQ multiplex PCR. The table has around 78,000 clones, about three quarters seen once. This CDR3 contains 15 residues. Germline CDR1 reads SGHRS; CDR2 reads YFSETQ. V trimming: 1 base; J trimming: 8 bases; junction bases outside the gene matches: 6. The material sequenced was PBMCs. The receptor comes from a male donor in good health and CMV-seronegative. The chain recombines TRBV5-1 with TRBJ2-1, with 10 nucleotides matching TRBD2. CDR3 protein: CASSLSSGRGHEQFF. CDR3 coding DNA: TGCGCCAGCAGCTTGTCGAGCGGGAGGGGCCATGAGCAGTTCTTC.